This note documents a single T cell receptor (beta chain) sequence. The CDR3 has 14 residues. Germline-derived CDR1 and CDR2 are GTSNPN and SVGIG (reference sequence). Trimming stripped 5 bases from V and 6 bases from J, with 20 bases between. The data were taken from a study of blood T cell repertoires in COVID-19. Study-wide background: From the United States, Italy and Spain came samples of acute and convalescent COVID-19. The analysed material was cDNA or gDNA that came from T cells, B-cell-depleted T cells, or PBMCs.

Using immunoSEQ multiplex PCR, the repertoire was profiled, and TCRdb retains in-frame clones only, with some absent. The table includes 150,000 or so clones, around 85% detected once. Input material: peripheral blood. The chain employs TRBV30 and TRBJ2-7, with D possibly matching TRBD1 (5 bases). The sequence derives from a man aged 55 to 70 who had recovered from COVID-19. This CDR3 reads CAWGPKAGWREQYF. The CDR3 coding sequence is TGTGCCTGGGGACCCAAGGCAGGGTGGCGCGAGCAGTACTTC.